This TCR beta chain was recorded in a study of T cell responses to AZD1222 COVID-19 vaccine. Libraries were prepared by immunoSEQ multiplex PCR; TCRdb keeps only in-frame clonotypes and omits some of them. Here the sample spans 50,000 to 55,000 clones, 80% to 90% being singletons. Trimming removed 2 bases at V and 3 bases at J, with 13 bases between. Germline V gene lookup returns CDR1 SGHVS and CDR2 FQNEAQ. The CDR3 runs 15 residues. The chain is built from TRBV7-8 and TRBJ1-1; D remains ambiguous. This receptor was obtained from an adult who received the AZD1222 COVID-19 vaccine. Sample: peripheral blood, taken 28 days after the second AZD1222 dose. CDR3 coding DNA: TGTGCCAGCAGCTTAAGGGCGAGCGACTACACTGAAGCTTTCTTT. Its translation is CASSLRASDYTEAFF.